This entry is about one T cell receptor beta chain. The data are from a study of control samples from healthy donors and cancer patients. TCRdb keeps only in-frame clones here, not all; method: immunoSEQ multiplex PCR. This table holds 45,000 to 60,000 clones, approximately 94% found once. The CDR3 has 12 amino acids. The germline V gene encodes CDR1 KGHDR and CDR2 SFDVKD. The V end was cut by 6 bases, the J end by 4 bases, with 6 bases between. Sequencing was done on a sample of PBMCs. This receptor was identified in a man aged 25 to 45 with colorectal cancer. V is TRBV24-1 and J is TRBJ2-1, with D tentatively TRBD1 (5 bases). The CDR3 nucleotides are TGTGCCACCAGTCAGGGTTACAATGAGCAGTTCTTC. Translated, it gives CATSQGYNEQFF.